A single TCR beta chain is shown here with its context. The protocol was immunoSEQ multiplex PCR, while the TCRdb copy is restricted to in-frame clones and leaves out a portion. The data hold around 10,000 clones, with around 90% observed a single time. The sample is drawn from a study of tumor T cells in aggressive B-cell lymphoma. Germline V CDR1 and CDR2: SNHLY, FYNNEI. J lost 0 bases, V lost 8 bases, and 0 bases had no gene match. The length of the CDR3 is 13 residues. The receptor comes from an adult with diffuse large B cell lymphoma. V is TRBV2 and J is TRBJ1-5; 8 positions agree with TRBD1. Sequenced: tumor tissue. The CDR3 sequence: CASDRGSNQPQHF. CDR3 nucleotides: TGTGCCAGCGACAGGGGTAGCAATCAGCCCCAGCATTTT. The full variable domain, in which reference TRBV2 and TRBJ1-5 provide the parts outside the CDR3, is EPEVTQTPSHQVTQMGQEVILRCVPISNHLYFYWYRQILGQKVEFLVSFYNNEISEKSEIFDDQFSVERPDGSNFTLKIRSTKLEDSAMYFCASDRGSNQPQHFGDGTRLSIL.